This T cell receptor (beta chain) was profiled in a study of blood T cells in healthy people across ages. Across the study: Template-switching capture recovered about one barcoded beta molecule per two T cells.

It was with a sample-barcoded 5' primer and a J-beta primer mix that a second PCR of about 6 to 12 cycles was run. TCRdb recomputed calls from the 5' RACE reads with MiXCR, one row per CDR3 protein. The sample holds some 890,000 distinct CDR3 sequences; roughly 28% are singletons and the top ten take about 9.4%. This clonotype was picked up a small number of times. The CDR3 is 14 amino acids. With 4 bases removed from V and 3 bases from J, the gap between germline ends came to 13 bases. In germline, CDR1 is SGHTA, CDR2 FQGNSA. This sample was shared with a second study, whose subject was T cells of mothers and their children. As that study records: Overlap measured in related mother-child pairs was slightly, non-significantly higher than in unrelated pairs.

Source material: blood. The chain uses TRBV7-2 and TRBJ2-7; possibly TRBD1 or TRBD2 for D (7 bases each). The receptor was derived from a woman in her 40s in good health. The CDR3 region is CASSSQGGLYEQYF. The CDR3 DNA is TGTGCCAGCAGCTCCCAGGGGGGGCTCTACGAGCAGTACTTC.